These T cell receptor beta chains were read from a single sample in a study of early T cells in non-severe SARS-CoV-2 infection. TCRdb fed the 5' RACE reads into MiXCR, producing one record per CDR3 protein. This sample has nearly 90,000 distinct CDR3 sequences, with 13% to 15% found just once. Material for sequencing was whole blood. These receptors all come from an adult who was a healthcare worker with PCR-confirmed SARS-CoV-2 infection or an uninfected control (not recorded which). CDR3s include the opening cysteine and the closing phenylalanine or tryptophan. A D gene is named only where the DNA matches it firmly. Size is stated for part of the rows, as once, few or many counts, or as a class when the clone is expanded.

j_gene: TRBJ1-1
abundance: many
v_gene: TRBV20-1
d_gene: NA
CDR3nt: TGCAGTGCTCCGGGATATTCGAACACTGAAGCTTTCTTT
CDR3aa: CSAPGYSNTEAFF

j_gene: TRBJ2-7
abundance: few
v_gene: TRBV6-2/TRBV6-3
d_gene: TRBD1
CDR3nt: TGTGCCAGCCGGGACAGGGGGCCCTACGAGCAGTACTTC
CDR3aa: CASRDRGPYEQYF

j_gene: TRBJ1-5
abundance: many
v_gene: TRBV11-2
d_gene: NA
CDR3nt: TGTGCCAGCAGCCAGACCGGGACTTCGGATCAGCCCCAGCATTTT
CDR3aa: CASSQTGTSDQPQHF

j_gene: TRBJ2-1
abundance: few
v_gene: TRBV6-5
d_gene: NA
CDR3nt: TGTGCCAGCACCGCGAGGGGGCCTAGCGGGGAGCAGTTCTTC
CDR3aa: CASTARGPSGEQFF

j_gene: TRBJ2-1
abundance: NA
v_gene: TRBV20-1
d_gene: TRBD2
CDR3nt: TGCAGTGCTAGAGACGAACTAGCGGGAGATCGGGATGAGCAGTTCTTC
CDR3aa: CSARDELAGDRDEQFF

j_gene: TRBJ1-1
abundance: NA
v_gene: TRBV29-1
d_gene: NA
CDR3nt: TGCAGCGCCGTCAAGGGGGAATCGAACACTGAAGCTTTCTTT
CDR3aa: CSAVKGESNTEAFF

j_gene: TRBJ2-7
abundance: NA
v_gene: TRBV20-1
d_gene: NA
CDR3nt: TGCAGTGCAGGCCCTACAGGTAACGAGCAGTACTTC
CDR3aa: CSAGPTGNEQYF

j_gene: TRBJ2-1
abundance: NA
v_gene: TRBV28
d_gene: TRBD1
CDR3nt: TGTGCCAGCAGTTCCCGGACAGGGCCCTCCTACAATGAGCAGTTCTTC
CDR3aa: CASSSRTGPSYNEQFF

j_gene: TRBJ2-3
abundance: NA
v_gene: TRBV11-2
d_gene: NA
CDR3nt: TGTGCCAGCAGTTCGCAGGGCGGTAGTGGGGATACGCAGTATTTT
CDR3aa: CASSSQGGSGDTQYF

j_gene: TRBJ2-7
abundance: NA
v_gene: TRBV28
d_gene: NA
CDR3nt: TGTGCCAGCAGATCCACAGCTGCGCGGGAGCAGTACTTC
CDR3aa: CASRSTAAREQYF

j_gene: TRBJ2-7
abundance: NA
v_gene: TRBV12-3/TRBV12-4
d_gene: TRBD2
CDR3nt: TGTGCCAGCAGTTTCATCCTAGCGGGAAACTACGAGCAGTACTTC
CDR3aa: CASSFILAGNYEQYF

j_gene: TRBJ2-5
abundance: few
v_gene: TRBV9
d_gene: NA
CDR3nt: TGTGCCAGCAGCGTAGGGGCGGGGTCAGAGACCCAGTACTTC
CDR3aa: CASSVGAGSETQYF

j_gene: TRBJ2-7
abundance: NA
v_gene: TRBV7-8
d_gene: NA
CDR3nt: TGTGCCAGCAGCCCTCACGCGAAGGGGTTTTACGAGCAGTACTTC
CDR3aa: CASSPHAKGFYEQYF

j_gene: TRBJ2-3
abundance: few
v_gene: TRBV7-3
d_gene: NA
CDR3nt: TGTGCCAGCAGCTTAACTAGCCTCCGCACAGATACGCAGTATTTT
CDR3aa: CASSLTSLRTDTQYF

j_gene: TRBJ1-1
abundance: few
v_gene: TRBV7-3
d_gene: TRBD1
CDR3nt: TGTGCCAGCAGCGACGACAGGGACACTGAAGCTTTCTTT
CDR3aa: CASSDDRDTEAFF

j_gene: TRBJ2-3
abundance: many
v_gene: TRBV5-4
d_gene: NA
CDR3nt: TGTGCCCTATCGAAAAAGGGTACGCAGTATTTT
CDR3aa: CALSKKGTQYF

j_gene: TRBJ2-7
abundance: NA
v_gene: TRBV5-1
d_gene: NA
CDR3nt: TGCGCCAGCAGCTTGGAGGCGGGGAACTCCTACGAGCAGTACTTC
CDR3aa: CASSLEAGNSYEQYF

j_gene: TRBJ2-7
abundance: NA
v_gene: TRBV6-1
d_gene: NA
CDR3nt: TGTGCCAGCAGTGGACAGGAGGACGGCGAGCAGTACTTC
CDR3aa: CASSGQEDGEQYF

j_gene: TRBJ1-1
abundance: NA
v_gene: TRBV29-1
d_gene: TRBD1
CDR3nt: TGCAGCGTCACTGGGACAGGGGCTGAAGCTTTCTTT
CDR3aa: CSVTGTGAEAFF

j_gene: TRBJ1-1
abundance: NA
v_gene: TRBV2
d_gene: TRBD1
CDR3nt: TGTGCCAGCAGACGGGACAGGGGAAACACTGAAGCTTTCTTT
CDR3aa: CASRRDRGNTEAFF

j_gene: TRBJ2-3
abundance: few
v_gene: TRBV12-3/TRBV12-4
d_gene: TRBD2
CDR3nt: TGTGCCAGCAGTTCGACTAGCGGGGCGGGTGCAGATACGCAGTATTTT
CDR3aa: CASSSTSGAGADTQYF

j_gene: TRBJ2-4
abundance: NA
v_gene: TRBV28
d_gene: TRBD1
CDR3nt: TGTGCCAGCAGTACGACAGGGCGGGCCAAAAACATTCAGTACTTC
CDR3aa: CASSTTGRAKNIQYF

j_gene: TRBJ2-7
abundance: NA
v_gene: TRBV6-1
d_gene: TRBD2
CDR3nt: TGTGCCAGCAGTATCAGAGCGGGAGGGGGCTCCTACGAGCAGTACTTC
CDR3aa: CASSIRAGGGSYEQYF

j_gene: TRBJ2-3
abundance: few
v_gene: TRBV12-3/TRBV12-4
d_gene: TRBD1
CDR3nt: TGTGCCAGCACCCGAGACAGGGGGTACACAGATACGCAGTATTTT
CDR3aa: CASTRDRGYTDTQYF

j_gene: TRBJ2-1
abundance: NA
v_gene: TRBV12-3/TRBV12-4
d_gene: TRBD2
CDR3nt: TGTGCCAGCAGTTTACTGACTAGCGGGAGTTATGAGCAGTTCTTC
CDR3aa: CASSLLTSGSYEQFF

j_gene: TRBJ2-7
abundance: NA
v_gene: TRBV21-1
d_gene: NA
CDR3nt: TGTGCCAGGACGGACGGACAGTCTCGGGAGCAGTACTTC
CDR3aa: CARTDGQSREQYF

j_gene: TRBJ1-5
abundance: NA
v_gene: TRBV20-1
d_gene: NA
CDR3nt: TGCAGTGCTAGACAGGCGAATAGCAATCAGCCCCAGCATTTT
CDR3aa: CSARQANSNQPQHF

j_gene: TRBJ2-3
abundance: few
v_gene: TRBV20-1
d_gene: TRBD2
CDR3nt: TGCAGTGCTCCGGGACTACTAACAGATACGCAGTATTTT
CDR3aa: CSAPGLLTDTQYF

j_gene: TRBJ1-5
abundance: few
v_gene: TRBV7-9
d_gene: NA
CDR3nt: TGTGCCAGCAGCCCCTCGAGAGGGTTGAGAAATCAGCCCCAGCATTTT
CDR3aa: CASSPSRGLRNQPQHF

j_gene: TRBJ2-7
abundance: few
v_gene: TRBV29-1
d_gene: NA
CDR3nt: TGCAGCGTTTTAGAGGTTACCTACGAGCAGTACTTC
CDR3aa: CSVLEVTYEQYF

j_gene: TRBJ2-7
abundance: many
v_gene: TRBV7-9
d_gene: NA
CDR3nt: TGTGCCAGCAGCTTAGCGCCCTCCGAGCAGTACTTC
CDR3aa: CASSLAPSEQYF

j_gene: TRBJ2-7
abundance: NA
v_gene: TRBV5-1
d_gene: NA
CDR3nt: TGCGCCAGCTCACCGGGGACCCGCTACGAGCAGTACTTC
CDR3aa: CASSPGTRYEQYF

j_gene: TRBJ2-3
abundance: NA
v_gene: TRBV6-6
d_gene: NA
CDR3nt: TGTGCCAGCAGACCGACTAGACGCACAGATACGCAGTATTTT
CDR3aa: CASRPTRRTDTQYF